A selection of T cell receptor beta chains follows, all from one sample in a study of T cell changes during pregnancy in multiple sclerosis. Generated by immunoSEQ multiplex PCR, the TCRdb table keeps only in-frame clones and is missing some. Of 70,000 or so clones listed, about 93% are singletons. The sequenced sample was CD4+ T cells from peripheral blood mononuclear cells, obtained before pregnancy. These receptors all come from a female donor with multiple sclerosis, enrolled in a pregnancy study. Both conserved end residues are part of each CDR3. Fields, in order: CDR3 protein, clone size, V gene. Size values are once, few and many counts, or a class for expanded clones, and some rows have none.

CASSSTGDGYTF . TRBV6-6
CASSEVGTKSWQPQHF . TRBV6-1
CASSSDVGSRDIQYF . TRBV7-9
CASSQVRRLAGVSYEQYF . TRBV14
CASSEVTYRVVYTF . TRBV6-1
CASSPQGQSYEQYF . TRBV18
CASSVSADTQYF . TRBV6-1
CASSERGLGYNEQFF . TRBV2
CASSLSIAELYNEQFF . TRBV27
CASGGGTTYYNNYGYTF . TRBV27
CASSLELKGVEQYF . TRBV14
CASSSKGQSNQPQHF . TRBV7-8
CASSIAGVSYNEQFF . TRBV19
CASSEGQGFSSGNTIYF . TRBV6-1
CASTLGGIRETQYF . TRBV5-1
CASSYTPGQDYGYTF . TRBV6-5
CASSFGQGTYEQYF . TRBV7-8
CAISEGGQGTNYGYTF . TRBV10-3
CASSQEGTGAINYGYTF . TRBV4-3
CASSLAGGSEAFF . TRBV7-9
CASSQGGTGANVLTF . TRBV14
CASSPWTGTYNEQFF few TRBV4-1
CASRTGLGGYTF . TRBV6-5
CASSQTRQGNTGELFF . TRBV7-6
CASTTRYNEQFF . TRBV2
CASRILGQQETQYF . TRBV6-5
CASSILAGGYSDTQYF once TRBV19
CSVSTGVNQPQHF . TRBV29-1
CASSLFIGRESNQPQHF . TRBV28
CASSAVSNSPLHF . TRBV9
CASSYSEGSSYNSPLHF . TRBV11-3
CASSLNGPGGTNYGYTF . TRBV28
CASSLEQPNTEAFF . TRBV7-9
CASSLRGQRLFF . TRBV11-1
CASSYGGGSVNTEAFF . TRBV6-5
CASSMTGGPYEQYF . TRBV9
CASSLIRDSPLHF . TRBV7-3
CASSSQFGQQFF . TRBV11-2
CASTPTGNSNQPQHF . TRBV19
CASSYEGGRETQYF . TRBV6-6
CASISQAPFTLHF once TRBV28
CASSPTQGQTNEKLFF . TRBV18
CASSERVGSYNEQFF . TRBV6-1
CASSHGLAGQNIQYF . TRBV7-9
CASRDDSYTEAFF . TRBV19
CASSLGTSGSYEQYF . TRBV28
CASSQEGDRTNYGYTF . TRBV4-1
CASSSRTGGNQPQHF . TRBV19
CASSRGQGIIGDQPQHF . TRBV7-9
CSVLGQGKAFF . TRBV29-1
CASSLRYRPNEKLFF . TRBV7-6
CASSLSEALHF . TRBV7-9
CAISDLRQGTGYTF . TRBV10-3
CASRSDTGAEAFF few TRBV2